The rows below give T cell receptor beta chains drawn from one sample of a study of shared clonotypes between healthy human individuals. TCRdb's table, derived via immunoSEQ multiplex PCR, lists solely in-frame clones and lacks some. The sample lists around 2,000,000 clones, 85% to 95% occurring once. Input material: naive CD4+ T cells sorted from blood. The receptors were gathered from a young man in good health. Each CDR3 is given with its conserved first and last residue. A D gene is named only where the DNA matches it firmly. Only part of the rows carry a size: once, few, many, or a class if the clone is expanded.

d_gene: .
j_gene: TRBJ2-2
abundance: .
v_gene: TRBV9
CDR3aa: CASSPKGSGPTGELFF
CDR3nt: TGTGCCAGCAGTCCTAAGGGATCGGGTCCCACCGGGGAGCTGTTTTTT

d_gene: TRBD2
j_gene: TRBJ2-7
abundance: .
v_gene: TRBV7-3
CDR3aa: CASSRTSGGYEQYF
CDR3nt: TGTGCCAGCAGCCGAACTAGCGGGGGTTACGAGCAGTACTTC

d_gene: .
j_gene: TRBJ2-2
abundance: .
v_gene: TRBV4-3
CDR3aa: CASSQGDSNTGELFF
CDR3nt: TGCGCCAGCAGCCAAGGGGACTCGAACACCGGGGAGCTGTTTTTT

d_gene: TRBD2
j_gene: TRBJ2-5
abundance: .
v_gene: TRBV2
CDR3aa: CASSPILAGGETQYF
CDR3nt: TGTGCCAGCAGCCCGATACTAGCGGGAGGGGAGACCCAGTACTTC

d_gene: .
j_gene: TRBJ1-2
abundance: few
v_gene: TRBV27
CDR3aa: CASSPRDGSLGYTF
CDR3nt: TGTGCCAGCAGTCCACGGGACGGTTCCCTGGGCTACACCTTC

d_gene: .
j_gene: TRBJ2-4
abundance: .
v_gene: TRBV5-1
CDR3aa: CASSPQVTIAKNIQYF
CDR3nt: TGCGCCAGCAGCCCCCAGGTGACAATAGCCAAAAACATTCAGTACTTC

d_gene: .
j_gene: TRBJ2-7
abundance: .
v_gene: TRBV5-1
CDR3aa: CASSLDLLSYEQYF
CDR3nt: TGCGCCAGCAGCTTGGACTTACTTTCCTACGAGCAGTACTTC

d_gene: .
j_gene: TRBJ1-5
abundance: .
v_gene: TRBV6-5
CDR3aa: CASSYSAGVKGQPQHF
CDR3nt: TGTGCCAGCAGTTACTCTGCAGGTGTTAAGGGTCAGCCCCAGCATTTT

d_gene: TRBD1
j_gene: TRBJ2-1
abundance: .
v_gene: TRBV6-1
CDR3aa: CASSFAGGLGNEQFF
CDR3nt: TGTGCCAGCAGTTTTGCAGGGGGCCTAGGGAATGAGCAGTTCTTC

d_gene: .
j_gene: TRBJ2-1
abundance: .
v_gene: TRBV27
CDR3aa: CASSSATITNEQFF
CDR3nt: TGTGCCAGCAGTTCAGCGACGATTACTAATGAGCAGTTCTTC

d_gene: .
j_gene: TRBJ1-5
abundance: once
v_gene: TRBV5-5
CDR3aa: CASSLSSLNQPQHF
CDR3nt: TGTGCCAGCAGCTTGTCTAGTTTAAATCAGCCCCAGCATTTT

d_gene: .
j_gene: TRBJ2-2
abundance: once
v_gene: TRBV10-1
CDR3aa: CASSRDTGELFF
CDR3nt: TGCGCCAGCAGCCGGGACACCGGGGAGCTGTTTTTT

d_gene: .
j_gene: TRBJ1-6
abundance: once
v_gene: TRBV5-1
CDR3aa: CASREELLSGSPLHF
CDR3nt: TGCGCCAGCAGAGAGGAGCTCCTTTCGGGGTCACCCCTCCACTTT

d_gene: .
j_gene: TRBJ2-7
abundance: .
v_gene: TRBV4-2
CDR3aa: CASSSAAGSIYEQYF
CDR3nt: TGTGCCAGCAGCTCGGCGGCCGGGAGCATATACGAGCAGTACTTC

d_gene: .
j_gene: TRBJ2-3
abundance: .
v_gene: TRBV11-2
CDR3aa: CASSLAGTDTQYF
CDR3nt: TGTGCCAGCAGCTTAGCCGGTACAGATACGCAGTATTTT

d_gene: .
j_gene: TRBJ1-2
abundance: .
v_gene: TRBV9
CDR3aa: CASSVADTPNYGYTF
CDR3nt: TGTGCCAGCAGCGTAGCCGACACACCAAACTATGGCTACACCTTC

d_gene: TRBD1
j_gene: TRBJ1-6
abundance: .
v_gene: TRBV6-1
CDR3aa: CASSRRDREVSPLHF
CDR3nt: TGTGCCAGCTCCCGCCGGGACAGGGAGGTTTCACCCCTCCACTTT

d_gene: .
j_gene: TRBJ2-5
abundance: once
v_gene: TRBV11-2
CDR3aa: CASSLGELETQYF
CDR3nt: TGTGCCAGCAGCTTAGGGGAATTGGAGACCCAGTACTTC

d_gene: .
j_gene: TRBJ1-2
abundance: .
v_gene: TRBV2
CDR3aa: CASSESRGYGYTF
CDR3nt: TGTGCCAGCAGTGAAAGTCGGGGTTACGGCTACACCTTC

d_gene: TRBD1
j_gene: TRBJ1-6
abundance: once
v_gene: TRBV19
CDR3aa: CASSTGTGDGNSPLHF
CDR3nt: TGTGCCAGTAGTACCGGGACAGGAGATGGCAATTCACCCCTCCACTTT

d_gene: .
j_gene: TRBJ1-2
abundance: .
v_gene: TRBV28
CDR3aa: CASSPRWGFYGYTF
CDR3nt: TGTGCCAGCAGTCCCCGGTGGGGCTTCTATGGCTACACCTTC

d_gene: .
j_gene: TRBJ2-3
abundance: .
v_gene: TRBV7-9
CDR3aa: CASSFRRALSTDTQYF
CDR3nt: TGTGCCAGCAGCTTCCGGAGGGCCCTAAGCACAGATACGCAGTATTTT

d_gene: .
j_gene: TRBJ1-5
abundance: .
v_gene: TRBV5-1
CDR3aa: CASRWGTGSNQPQHF
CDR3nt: TGCGCCAGCAGATGGGGGACGGGATCTAATCAGCCCCAGCATTTT

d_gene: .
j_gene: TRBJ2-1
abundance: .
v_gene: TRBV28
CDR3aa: CASSPQGIINEQFF
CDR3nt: TGTGCCAGCAGTCCCCAGGGGATTATCAATGAGCAGTTCTTC

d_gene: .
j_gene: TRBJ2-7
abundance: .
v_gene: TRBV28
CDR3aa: CASSPRTGKAYEQYF
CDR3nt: TGTGCCAGCAGTCCCCGCACAGGGAAGGCATACGAGCAGTACTTC

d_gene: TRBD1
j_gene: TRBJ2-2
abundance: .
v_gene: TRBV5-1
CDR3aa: CASSLEPGTGKTGELFF
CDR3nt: TGCGCCAGCAGCTTGGAGCCCGGGACAGGGAAGACCGGGGAGCTGTTTTTT

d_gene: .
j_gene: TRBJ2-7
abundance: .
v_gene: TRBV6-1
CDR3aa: CASSEKGSYEQYF
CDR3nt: TGTGCCAGCAGTGAAAAGGGGTCCTACGAGCAGTACTTC

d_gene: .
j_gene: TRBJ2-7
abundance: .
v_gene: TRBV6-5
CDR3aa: CASSYRDRAYEQYF
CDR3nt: TGTGCCAGCAGTTACAGAGACAGAGCCTACGAGCAGTACTTC

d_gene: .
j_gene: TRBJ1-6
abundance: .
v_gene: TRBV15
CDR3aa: CATSDPNSPLHF
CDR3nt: TGTGCCACCTCGGACCCTAATTCACCCCTCCACTTT

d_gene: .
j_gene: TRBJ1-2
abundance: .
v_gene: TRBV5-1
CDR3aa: CASSLGTDYGYTF
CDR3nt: TGCGCCAGCAGCTTGGGGACCGACTATGGCTACACCTTC

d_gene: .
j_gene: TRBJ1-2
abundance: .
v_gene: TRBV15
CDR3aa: CATSLPSGAGYGYTF
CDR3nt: TGTGCCACCAGCCTTCCCTCCGGGGCCGGGTATGGCTACACCTTC

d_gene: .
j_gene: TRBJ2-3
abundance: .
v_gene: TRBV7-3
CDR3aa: CASSFRGTDTQYF
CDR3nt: TGTGCCAGCAGCTTCCGCGGCACAGATACGCAGTATTTT

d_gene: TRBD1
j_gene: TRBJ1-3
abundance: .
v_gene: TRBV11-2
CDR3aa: CASSPDRGRGNTIYF
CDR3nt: TGTGCCAGCAGCCCCGACAGGGGCCGGGGAAACACCATATATTTT

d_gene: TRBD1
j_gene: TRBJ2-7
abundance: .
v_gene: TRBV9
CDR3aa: CASSEGSGTAYEQYF
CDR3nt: TGTGCCAGCAGCGAGGGTTCCGGGACAGCCTACGAGCAGTACTTC

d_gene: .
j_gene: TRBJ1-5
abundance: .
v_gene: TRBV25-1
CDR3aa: CASSGTGFNQPQHF
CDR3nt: TGTGCCAGCAGTGGAACAGGGTTCAATCAGCCCCAGCATTTT

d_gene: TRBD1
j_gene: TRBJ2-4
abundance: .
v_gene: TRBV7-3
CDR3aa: CANGQGRALAKNIQYF
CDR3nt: TGTGCCAACGGACAGGGGAGAGCCTTGGCCAAAAACATTCAGTACTTC

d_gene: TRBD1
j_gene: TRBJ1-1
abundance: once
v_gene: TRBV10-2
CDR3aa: CASSVGGVILTEAFF
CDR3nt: TGCGCCAGCAGTGTAGGGGGCGTTATATTAACTGAAGCTTTCTTT

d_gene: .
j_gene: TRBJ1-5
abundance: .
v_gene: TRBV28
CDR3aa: CASTARRNQPQHF
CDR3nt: TGTGCCAGCACGGCCAGGAGAAATCAGCCCCAGCATTTT

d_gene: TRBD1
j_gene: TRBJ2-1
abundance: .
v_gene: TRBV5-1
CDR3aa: CASSSGTVNPTGEQFF
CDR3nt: TGCGCCAGCAGCAGTGGGACAGTCAATCCCACGGGTGAGCAGTTCTTC

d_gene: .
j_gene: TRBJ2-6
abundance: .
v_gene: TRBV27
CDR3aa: CASSLSGANVLTF
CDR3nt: TGTGCCAGCAGTTTGTCTGGGGCCAACGTCCTGACTTTC

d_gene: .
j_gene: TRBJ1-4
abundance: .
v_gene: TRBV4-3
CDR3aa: CASSQEGPGSNEKLFF
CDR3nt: TGCGCCAGCAGCCAAGAAGGGCCCGGTAGCAATGAAAAACTGTTTTTT

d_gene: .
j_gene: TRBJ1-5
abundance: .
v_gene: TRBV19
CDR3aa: CATKAGVGQPQHF
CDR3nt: TGTGCCACCAAAGCAGGGGTCGGTCAGCCCCAGCATTTT

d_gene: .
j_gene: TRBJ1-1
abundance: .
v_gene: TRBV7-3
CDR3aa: CASSFSRVTEAFF
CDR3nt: TGTGCCAGCAGCTTCTCCAGGGTCACTGAAGCTTTCTTT

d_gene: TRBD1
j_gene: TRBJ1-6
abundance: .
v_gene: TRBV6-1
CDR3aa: CASSARGTAEFSYNSPLHF
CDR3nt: TGTGCCAGCAGTGCCCGTGGGACAGCGGAATTCTCCTATAATTCACCCCTCCACTTT

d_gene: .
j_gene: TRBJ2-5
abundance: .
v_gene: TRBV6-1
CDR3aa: CASSETHSHLGLGRETQYF
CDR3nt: TGTGCCAGCAGTGAAACACACAGTCATCTTGGCTTGGGGAGAGAGACCCAGTACTTC

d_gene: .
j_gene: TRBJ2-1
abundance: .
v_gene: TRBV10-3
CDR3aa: CAIGRLDGNEQFF
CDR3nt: TGTGCCATCGGGAGATTGGACGGGAATGAGCAGTTCTTC

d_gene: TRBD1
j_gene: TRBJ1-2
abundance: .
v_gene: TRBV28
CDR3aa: CASSASPGQEGYTF
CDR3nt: TGTGCCAGCAGTGCTTCACCGGGACAGGAGGGCTACACCTTC

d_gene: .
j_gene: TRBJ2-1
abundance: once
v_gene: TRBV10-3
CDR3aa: CAISEGSGEAGEQFF
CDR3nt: TGTGCCATCAGTGAGGGTAGCGGAGAGGCTGGTGAGCAGTTCTTC

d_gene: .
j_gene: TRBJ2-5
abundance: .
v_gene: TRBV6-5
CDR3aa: CASSLGPQETQYF
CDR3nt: TGTGCCAGCAGCCTCGGGCCACAAGAGACCCAGTACTTC

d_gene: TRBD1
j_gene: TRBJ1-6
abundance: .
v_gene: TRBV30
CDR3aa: CAWSSQGEITPLHF
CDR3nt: TGTGCCTGGAGTTCACAGGGGGAGATAACACCCCTCCACTTT

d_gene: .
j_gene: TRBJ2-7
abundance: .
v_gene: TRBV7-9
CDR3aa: CASISGTSSYEQYF
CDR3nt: TGTGCCAGCATCTCCGGGACATCCTCCTACGAGCAGTACTTC